What follows are 30 T cell receptor beta chains derived from one specimen sequenced in a study of shared clonotypes between healthy human individuals. Measured with immunoSEQ multiplex PCR; TCRdb has only the in-frame clones, and not every one. Here the sample spans approximately 980,000 clones, about 80% being singletons. Sequenced: memory CD4+ T cells sorted from blood. Subset noted: CD45RA-negative fraction. Source of these receptors: a man between 18 and 35 years old in good health.

The chain is built from TRBV5-1 and TRBJ2-3; 11 bases are a match to TRBD2. The V gene's germline CDR1 is SGHRS and CDR2 YFSETQ. The trim removed 1 base at V and 5 bases at J, leaving 3 bases unmatched. This CDR3 has 15 amino acids. The CDR3 sequence is CASSLRGLAVDTQYF. CDR3 DNA: TGCGCCAGCAGCTTGAGGGGACTAGCGGTAGATACGCAGTATTTT.

V gene TRBV10-2 combines with J gene TRBJ2-7; the D gene is possibly TRBD1 (7 bases). Germline values: CDR1 WSHSY, CDR2 SAAADI. Deletions cut 8 bases from V and 2 bases from J, with 16 bases between. This CDR3 spans 14 amino acids. The CDR3 spells CASGGTANTYEQYF. Written as DNA, the CDR3 is TGCGCCAGCGGAGGGACAGCCAACACCTACGAGCAGTACTTC.

The chain employs TRBV27 and TRBJ2-7; D call uncertain. Trimming took off 4 bases at V and 7 bases at J, with 14 bases between the two ends. The CDR3 loop spans 13 amino acids. Looked up from germline, CDR1 is MNHEY and CDR2 is SMNVEV (reference sequence). The CDR3 loop reads CASSSRSVSEQYF. In DNA form, the CDR3 reads TGTGCCAGCAGTTCCCGGTCGGTTTCTGAGCAGTACTTC.

The chain links TRBV5-1 to TRBJ1-2; 11 bases agree with TRBD1. This CDR3 has 15 amino acids. V shed 4 bases, J shed 4 bases, and the junction held 6 bases outside the gene matches. The germline gives CDR1 SGHRS, CDR2 YFSETQ. The CDR3 DNA reads as TGCGCCAGCAGCGACCGGGACAGGGGGGCCTATGGCTACACCTTC. Translating gives CASSDRDRGAYGYTF.

This clone has just a few counts. J is TRBJ2-2 and V is TRBV18, with TRBD1 matching over 9 bases. The CDR3 has 14 amino acids. The V segment lost 5 bases and the J segment 4 bases; nucleotides outside the gene matches: 2. The germline gives CDR1 KGHSH, CDR2 LQKENI. CDR3 DNA: TGTGCCAGCTCAGCGACAGGGGGCACCGGGGAGCTGTTTTTT. The encoded protein is CASSATGGTGELFF.

This chain uses TRBV7-6 with TRBJ2-2; no definite D call. The CDR3 is made up of 15 amino acids. The V end was cut by 5 bases, the J end by 0 bases, with 10 bases between. CDR1 is SGHVS, CDR2 FNYEAQ, per germline. The CDR3 loop reads CASSPQGANTGELFF. The CDR3 DNA sequence: TGTGCCAGCAGCCCCCAAGGCGCGAACACCGGGGAGCTGTTTTTT.

A few counts support this clone. The chain employs TRBV27 and TRBJ1-1, with a weak D call TRBD1 (6 bases). Germline assignment: CDR1 MNHEY and CDR2 SMNVEV (reference sequence). The CDR3 is 14 residues long. V lost 6 bases and J lost 0, with 11 bases in between. The CDR3 DNA is TGTGCCAGCAGAAAACAGGGTTTGAACACTGAAGCTTTCTTT. Amino acid sequence: CASRKQGLNTEAFF.

This clone was recorded a few times. The V and J genes are TRBV9 and TRBJ1-2; maybe TRBD1 (6 bases). There are 15 residues in the CDR3. CDR1 and CDR2 from the germline V gene are SGDLS and YYNGEE. Trimming left V 2 bases short and J 4 bases short, with 15 bases between. The CDR3 loop reads CASSVSPGQSYGYTF. The CDR3, as DNA: TGTGCCAGCAGCGTGAGTCCCGGACAGAGCTATGGCTACACCTTC.

V and J are TRBV25-1 and TRBJ2-5, with TRBD1 matching over 7 bases. CDR3 length: 14 amino acids. The trim removed 2 bases at V and 4 bases at J, leaving 4 bases unmatched. Germline-derived CDR1 and CDR2 are MGHDK and SYGVNS. The CDR3 DNA sequence: TGTGCCAGCAGTGAACCGAACAGGGGAGAGACCCAGTACTTC. Translating gives CASSEPNRGETQYF. Combining the CDR3 with reference TRBV25-1 and TRBJ2-5 gives the whole variable domain EADIYQTPRYLVIGTGKKITLECSQTMGHDKMYWYQQDPGMELHLIHYSYGVNSTEKGDLSSESTVSRIRTEHFPLTLESARPSHTSQYLCASSEPNRGETQYFGPGTRLLVL.

This clone was seen a handful of times. This chain connects TRBV6-6 to TRBJ1-2; no definite D call. The germline V gene has CDR1 MNHNY and CDR2 SVGAGI (reference sequence). This CDR3 is 14 amino acids long. Between the trimmed V and J ends, which lost 7 bases and 1 base, there was a span of 13 bases. This CDR3 is CASTSDRVNYGYTF. The CDR3 DNA sequence: TGTGCCAGCACGTCTGATAGGGTTAACTATGGCTACACCTTC.

The chain combines TRBV25-1 with TRBJ1-6; no firm D call. The CDR3 covers 17 residues. Germline CDR1 reads MGHDK; CDR2 reads SYGVNS. V was pared by 4 bases and J by 0 bases, with 13 bases between. The CDR3 here is CASSAAMASSYNSPLHF. DNA for the CDR3: TGTGCCAGCAGTGCTGCTATGGCCTCCTCCTATAATTCACCCCTCCACTTT.

J is TRBJ2-7 and V is TRBV5-4; tentative D call: TRBD1 (7 bases). Germline V gene lookup returns CDR1 SGHNT and CDR2 YYREEE (reference sequence). Deletions cut 2 bases from V and 6 bases from J, with 15 bases between. The CDR3 has 14 residues. The CDR3 loop is CASSFSRGVSEQYF. Written as DNA, the CDR3 is TGTGCCAGCAGCTTCTCCAGGGGGGTAAGCGAGCAGTACTTC.

Written as DNA, the CDR3 is TGTGCCAGCAGCTACGCGGCCAGCAAAACAGATACGCAGTATTTT. Translated, it gives CASSYAASKTDTQYF. V is TRBV7-2 and J is TRBJ2-3; no firm D call. This CDR3 has 15 residues. In germline, CDR1 is SGHTA, CDR2 FQGNSA. The V and J ends lost 4 bases and 3 bases respectively, with 14 bases between them.

The genes are TRBV11-3 and TRBJ2-7; tentatively, D is TRBD1 or TRBD2 (5 bases each). Trimming shortened V by 4 bases and J by 2 bases, and 9 bases separated the two germline ends. Germline assignment: CDR1 SGHNT and CDR2 YENEEA. The CDR3 has 13 residues. The CDR3 DNA is TGTGCCAGCAGCTCGGGGCCGACCTACGAGCAGTACTTC. Amino acids: CASSSGPTYEQYF.

The CDR3 DNA reads TGTGCCAGCAGCAAAGCCAATCCAGGGGTTAACACTGAAGCTTTCTTT. Translation: CASSKANPGVNTEAFF. This rearrangement joins TRBV21-1 to TRBJ1-1; whether TRBD1, the table's D call, matches the DNA was not checked. TRBV21-1 has pseudogene status. The CDR3 is 16 amino acids.

This clone was picked up many times. Other DNA sequences from this sample encode an identical CDR3 as well. The chain joins TRBV5-1 to TRBJ2-3; 8 bases match TRBD2. Unmatched junction bases numbered 2, after V lost 0 bases and J lost 2 bases. The germline V gene has CDR1 SGHRS and CDR2 YFSETQ. The CDR3 length is 15 residues. The CDR3 spells CASSLVAGTTDTQYF. The CDR3 coding sequence is TGCGCCAGCAGCTTGGTAGCGGGAACCACAGATACGCAGTATTTT.

The chain links TRBV5-1 to TRBJ2-5, with 13 bases identical to TRBD2. The CDR3 totals 16 residues. The germline CDR1 and CDR2 sequences are SGHRS and YFSETQ. The V segment lost 0 bases and the J segment 5 bases; nucleotides outside the gene matches: 4. The CDR3, as DNA: TGCGCCAGCAGCTTGGAACTAGCGGGGGGGCTTGAGACCCAGTACTTC. This codes for CASSLELAGGLETQYF.

This rearrangement joins TRBV7-6 to TRBJ2-7, with D possibly matching TRBD2 (7 bases). Germline CDR1 SGHVS, CDR2 FNYEAQ. The CDR3 is made up of 14 amino acids. V was clipped by 5 bases and J by 4 bases, with 15 bases between them. CDR3 sequence reads: CASSPQQGGYEQYF. CDR3 DNA sequence: TGTGCCAGCAGCCCTCAACAGGGAGGGTACGAGCAGTACTTC.

The chain links TRBV10-3 to TRBJ2-1; D not resolved. CDR3 length: 11 amino acids. Trimming stripped 8 bases from V and 9 bases from J, with 11 bases between. Germline V gene sequence: CDR1 ENHRY, CDR2 SYGVKD. CDR3 bases: TGTGCCATCGAGGACCGTGGTGAGCAGTTCTTC. It encodes CAIEDRGEQFF.

The rearrangement links TRBV18 to TRBJ2-7; D perhaps matches TRBD1 (5 bases). In germline, CDR1 is KGHSH, CDR2 LQKENI. Trimming left V 3 bases short and J 3 bases short, with 12 bases between. CDR3 length: 14 residues. CDR3 nucleotide sequence: TGTGCCAGCTCACCCCCCCCAGGGAACTACGAGCAGTACTTC. This encodes CASSPPPGNYEQYF.

V usage is TRBV2 and J usage is TRBJ2-5; 13 bases are shared with TRBD2. The length of the CDR3 is 16 residues. J lost 5 bases, V lost 11 bases, and 14 bases had no gene match. Germline assignment: CDR1 SNHLY and CDR2 FYNNEI. As DNA, the CDR3 is TGTGCCGGAGGCGGGACTAGCGGGAATAAATGGGAGACCCAGTACTTC. Encoded protein: CAGGGTSGNKWETQYF.

The chain combines TRBV10-3 with TRBJ2-7; D may be TRBD2 (6 bases). Germline CDR1 reads ENHRY; CDR2 reads SYGVKD. Deletions cut 3 bases from V and 2 bases from J, with 11 bases between. The CDR3 contains 14 residues. In DNA form, the CDR3 reads TGTGCCATCAGTGATAGCGGTATGACCTACGAGCAGTACTTC. The encoded protein is CAISDSGMTYEQYF.

Comment on this clone: A much more abundant neighbour one base away suggests this may be a read error. This sequence joins TRBV21-1 and TRBJ1-2. TRBV21-1 is marked as a pseudogene. This CDR3 is built from 12 residues. CDR3 in amino acids: CAIYQDDCGYTF. CDR3 nucleotides: TGTGCCATCTATCAGGACGACTGTGGCTACACCTTC.

The chain has TRBV2 and TRBJ2-5; D call uncertain. From germline, CDR1 is SNHLY and CDR2 FYNNEI. The CDR3 is made up of 15 amino acids. Trimming stripped 0 bases from V and 3 bases from J, with 11 bases between. DNA for the CDR3: TGTGCCAGCAGTGAAGCCGCCGTTCTAGAAGAGACCCAGTACTTC. Amino acid sequence: CASSEAAVLEETQYF.

CDR3 loop: CASRPPLMNTEAFF. For the CDR3, the DNA is TGTGCCAGCAGGCCTCCGCTAATGAACACTGAAGCTTTCTTT. This chain connects TRBV28 to TRBJ1-1, with D unclear. This CDR3 has 14 amino acids. Germline-derived CDR1 and CDR2 are MDHEN and SYDVKM. Trimming took off 6 bases at V and 0 bases at J, with 11 bases between the two ends. The whole variable domain, remainder taken from reference TRBV28 and TRBJ1-1, is DVKVTQSSRYLVKRTGEKVFLECVQDMDHENMFWYRQDPGLGLRLIYFSYDVKMKEKGDIPEGYSVSREKKERFSLILESASTNQTSMYLCASRPPLMNTEAFFGQGTRLTVV.

About this clone itself: A much larger clone differs from this one at a single base, so this may be a read error. The J gene is TRBJ2-7, the V gene TRBV2; D gene unclear. The V end lost 3 bases, the J end lost 3 bases, and 0 bases lay between the germline ends. This CDR3 spans 10 amino acids. CDR1 and CDR2 (germline): SNHLY, FYNNEI. The chain's CDR3 is CASSDYEQYF. The CDR3 coding sequence is TGTGCCAGCAGTGACTACGAGCAGTACTTC.

This clone came up once. Here the CDR3 DNA reads TGTGCCAGCAGCCGGGACAGGGCCGCTTCACCCCTCCACTTT. Residues: CASSRDRAASPLHF. The chain is built from TRBV5-6 and TRBJ1-6; 9 nucleotides line up with TRBD1. In germline, CDR1 is SGHDT, CDR2 YYEEEE. The CDR3 is 14 residues long. The J segment lost 9 bases and the V segment lost 4 bases, leaving 5 bases of the junction unmatched.

The chain couples TRBV10-3 to TRBJ2-5; 10 bases align to TRBD2. Germline loops: CDR1 ENHRY, CDR2 SYGVKD. V gave up 4 bases and J gave up 5 bases; unmatched junction bases: 4. The CDR3 contains 14 residues. The CDR3 loop is CAISAPTSGETQYF. The DNA for the CDR3 is TGTGCCATCAGTGCGCCGACTAGCGGGGAGACCCAGTACTTC.

CDR3 coding DNA: TGTGCCAGTACTGGGAATACTAACTATGGCTACACCTTC. Its translation: CASTGNTNYGYTF. This chain uses TRBV19 with TRBJ1-2; no definite D call. This CDR3 region has 13 residues. V shed 7 bases and J shed 0 bases, with 9 bases lying between them. Germline V CDR1 and CDR2: LNHDA, SQIVND (reference sequence). Combining the CDR3 with reference TRBV19 and TRBJ1-2 gives the whole variable domain DGGITQSPKYLFRKEGQNVTLSCEQNLNHDAMYWYRQDPGQGLRLIYYSQIVNDFQKGDIAEGYSVSREKKESFPLTVTSAQKNPTAFYLCASTGNTNYGYTFGSGTRLTVV.

Worth noting for this clone: Other DNA sequences in the sample encode the same CDR3. This chain joins TRBV5-1 and TRBJ2-5; TRBD1 is a possible D gene (6 bases). Trimming took 3 bases from V and 3 from J, leaving 9 bases between them. The germline CDR1 and CDR2 sequences are SGHRS and YFSETQ. CDR3 length equals 13 residues. As DNA, the CDR3 is TGCGCCAGCAGCTATGCAGGGGAAGAGACCCAGTACTTC. This translates into CASSYAGEETQYF.